One and the same sample provided the 24 T cell receptor beta chains below, sequenced in a study of vaccination and CD4 T cells after COVID-19. The study sequenced cultured CD4+ T cell DNA using the Oncomine TCR Beta short-read assay. Using its own MiXCR run on the PCR reads, TCRdb lists one record per CDR3 protein. The repertoire includes about 12,000 distinct CDR3 sequences, more than 50% of them detected once, and 22% sits in the top ten. For these TCRs, the target antigens are not known. Treatment meaning: approximately 9-day PBMC culture with coronavirus spike peptide pools or control peptides (ViraFEST assay). Material: CD4+ T cells from blood, cultured in vitro. These receptors originate from a human donor who had recovered from COVID-19.

This chain links TRBV7-2 with TRBJ2-5; D is unresolved. This CDR3 contains 13 residues. CDR1 is SGHTA and CDR2 is FQGNSA in the germline V gene. V dropped 0 bases and J dropped 1 base, with 3 bases sitting between them. The CDR3 DNA reads TGTGCCAGCAGCTTAGCGTCCCAAGAGACCCAGTACTTC. Translated: CASSLASQETQYF.

This clonotype is medium-sized by share. The V gene is TRBV9, the J gene TRBJ1-1, with D hard to call. Trimming removed 3 bases from V and 3 bases from J, with 9 bases in between. CDR1 is SGDLS and CDR2 is YYNGEE in the germline V gene. CDR3 length: 13 amino acids. The CDR3 bases are TGTGCCAGCAGCGCCACGGCGGACACTGAAGCTTTCTTT. This gives the protein CASSATADTEAFF.

The chain is built from TRBV28 and TRBJ1-5, with 12 nucleotides matching TRBD1. The CDR3 has 15 amino acids. The V gene's germline CDR1 is MDHEN and CDR2 SYDVKM. V was clipped by 2 bases and J by 6 bases; unmatched bases: 2. This CDR3 is CASSLGTGGFQPQHF. DNA for the CDR3: TGTGCCAGCAGTTTAGGGACAGGGGGCTTTCAGCCCCAGCATTTT.

The chain recombines TRBV5-4 with TRBJ2-5, with 13 bases that match TRBD2. V trimming: 4 bases; J trimming: 5 bases; junction bases outside the gene matches: 5. The CDR3 runs 15 residues. Germline lookup yields CDR1 SGHNT and CDR2 YYREEE (reference sequence). The CDR3 DNA reads TGTGCCAGCAGCAGTGGACTAGCGGGAGCGGAGACCCAGTACTTC. This gives the protein CASSSGLAGAETQYF.

V is TRBV12-3 or TRBV12-4 and J is TRBJ1-2; possibly TRBD1 for D (5 bases). Between the trimmed V and J ends, which lost 3 bases and 6 bases, there was a span of 8 bases. The CDR3 sequence is 12 residues long. In DNA, the CDR3 is TGTGCCAGCAGTTTCGAGGGACATGGCTACACCTTC. Residues: CASSFEGHGYTF.

The V gene is TRBV28, the J gene TRBJ1-2; D ambiguous. This CDR3 contains 17 residues. The V gene lost 1 base and the J gene lost 5 bases, with 20 bases spanning the gap. The germline gives CDR1 MDHEN, CDR2 SYDVKM. The CDR3 loop is CASSLYITGGSMYGYTF. The CDR3 DNA is TGTGCCAGCAGTTTATACATTACGGGAGGGAGCATGTATGGCTACACCTTC.

J is TRBJ2-2 and V is TRBV27; D possibly corresponds to TRBD2 (6 bases). The CDR3 has 16 amino acids. The V gene lost 2 bases and the J gene lost 0 bases, with 10 bases spanning the gap. Germline lookup yields CDR1 MNHEY and CDR2 SMNVEV (reference sequence). The CDR3 DNA sequence: TGTGCCAGCAGTTTAAGAGGGACTTCGAACACCGGGGAGCTGTTTTTT. Amino acid sequence: CASSLRGTSNTGELFF.

This chain joins TRBV7-4 and TRBJ2-7, with TRBD2 matching over 8 bases. This CDR3 spans 14 amino acids. Germline V CDR1 and CDR2: SGHVT, SQSDAQ. Trimming removed 5 bases from V and 6 bases from J; junction bases left unmatched: 9. The CDR3: CASSVTSGGSEQYF. CDR3 in DNA: TGTGCCAGCAGCGTAACTAGCGGAGGGAGCGAGCAGTACTTC.

This chain links TRBV21-1 with TRBJ2-5; TRBD2, as called in the table, went unchecked against the DNA. TRBV21-1 is assigned pseudogene status. The CDR3 has 17 amino acids. The DNA of the CDR3 is TGTGCCAGCAGCAAAGCCCCACTAGCGGGAGCCCCAGAGACCCAGTACTTC. It yields the protein CASSKAPLAGAPETQYF.

About this clonotype: A read error may account for a junction end that differs from germline. The chain employs TRBV6-5 and TRBJ2-7; either TRBD1 or TRBD2 may supply D (5 bases each). The germline CDR1 and CDR2 sequences are MNHEY and SVGAGI. The CDR3 covers 16 residues. The CDR3 DNA follows: TGTGCCAGCACTTACCTTGGGACGGTGGGATCCTACGAGCAGTACTTC. This sequence encodes CASTYLGTVGSYEQYF.

The chain is built from TRBV20-1 and TRBJ2-3; possible D gene TRBD1, 6 bases. This CDR3 has 13 residues. V was trimmed by 1 base and J by 1 base, leaving 6 bases between them. CDR1 and CDR2 from the germline V gene are DFQATT and SNEGSKA (reference sequence). DNA for the CDR3: TGCAGTGCTAGAGGACAGGGCACAGATACGCAGTATTTT. As protein: CSARGQGTDTQYF.

V is TRBV4-1 and J is TRBJ2-4; 8 bases match TRBD1. This CDR3 contains 17 residues. CDR1 is MGHRA and CDR2 is YSYEKL in the germline V gene. Trimming cost V 2 bases and J 1 base; bases outside gene matches: 7. This chain's CDR3 is CASSQPDRGFAKNIQYF. The CDR3 region has the DNA TGCGCCAGCAGCCAACCAGACAGGGGCTTCGCCAAAAACATTCAGTACTTC.

In DNA form, the CDR3 reads TGCAGTGCTTTCGGGGGAGGGGGATATCGGATACACAATGAGCAGTTCTTC. Its translation is CSAFGGGGYRIHNEQFF. The chain combines TRBV20-1 with TRBJ2-1; tentative D call: TRBD2 (7 bases). The V end was cut by 5 bases, the J end by 5 bases, with 25 bases between. Germline V gives CDR1 DFQATT, CDR2 SNEGSKA (reference sequence). CDR3 length equals 17 residues.

V gene TRBV6-2 or TRBV6-3 combines with J gene TRBJ2-7; 7 bases align to TRBD1. Germline V gene lookup returns CDR1 MNHEY and CDR2 SVGEGT. The CDR3 sequence is 14 residues long. The junction had 11 bases not matched to a gene; V was cut back by 8 bases and J by 4 bases. The CDR3 here is CASQGEPFTYEQYF. CDR3 bases: TGTGCCAGCCAGGGGGAGCCGTTTACTTACGAGCAGTACTTC.

This clonotype showed up just once. The V and J genes are TRBV10-3 and TRBJ2-4; 12 bases map to TRBD2. The junction had 10 bases not matched to a gene; V was cut back by 1 base and J by 0 bases. The germline CDR1 and CDR2 sequences are ENHRY and SYGVKD. The CDR3 sequence is 20 residues long. The CDR3 spells CAISEYQLAGGRLAKNIQYF. DNA of the CDR3: TGTGCCATCAGTGAGTACCAACTAGCGGGAGGACGACTAGCCAAAAACATTCAGTACTTC.

This clonotype occurred a few times. The chain employs TRBV4-3 and TRBJ1-2; TRBD1 might be the D (6 bases). V was trimmed by 4 bases and J by 1 base, leaving 7 bases between them. The CDR3 loop spans 13 amino acids. The germline V gene encodes CDR1 LGHNA and CDR2 YSLEER. CDR3 region: CASSPQGNYGYTF. As DNA, the CDR3 is TGCGCCAGCAGCCCACAGGGTAACTATGGCTACACCTTC.

The chain has TRBV11-2 and TRBJ2-5; no clear D. Between the trimmed V and J ends, which lost 5 bases and 7 bases, there was a span of 11 bases. Germline lookup yields CDR1 SGHAT and CDR2 FQNNGV. The CDR3 extends over 12 amino acids. The chain's CDR3 is CASSNSAVTQYF. As DNA, the CDR3 is TGTGCCAGCAGCAACAGCGCGGTGACCCAGTACTTC.

The chain uses TRBV6-1 and TRBJ1-5; D is perhaps TRBD1 (5 bases). V lost 8 bases and J 3 bases, leaving 17 bases between the germline ends. The CDR3 extends over 15 amino acids. Per germline, CDR1 MNHNS and CDR2 SASEGT. The DNA for the CDR3 is TGTGCCAGCTGGAGAGGGGACGGACTCAATCAGCCCCAGCATTTT. Protein product: CASWRGDGLNQPQHF.

This clonotype showed up just once. The chain joins TRBV25-1 to TRBJ2-1; D gene ambiguous. CDR3 length: 18 amino acids. Germline V gene data show CDR1 as MGHDK and CDR2 as SYGVNS. Trimming took off 3 bases at V and 4 bases at J, with 22 bases between the two ends. The CDR3 spells CASSEVLVADGGYNEQFF. The CDR3 nucleotides read TGTGCCAGCAGTGAGGTTCTTGTCGCCGACGGCGGATACAATGAGCAGTTCTTC.

The V call is TRBV20-1, the J call TRBJ2-5, with 8 nucleotides matching TRBD1. V was clipped by 5 bases and J by 7 bases; unmatched bases: 21. Germline-derived CDR1 and CDR2 are DFQATT and SNEGSKA (reference sequence). CDR3 length equals 17 residues. This CDR3 reads CSARMPLDRAGLGTQYF. The DNA for the CDR3 is TGCAGTGCTCGAATGCCCCTGGACAGGGCTGGCTTAGGGACCCAGTACTTC.

This chain connects TRBV4-1 to TRBJ2-1; 11 nucleotides agree with TRBD2. The junction had 8 bases not matched to a gene; V was cut back by 2 bases and J by 5 bases. The CDR3 runs to 17 residues. The germline V gene has CDR1 MGHRA and CDR2 YSYEKL. The CDR3 here is CASSQRVAGGTHNEQFF. The CDR3 DNA sequence: TGCGCCAGCAGCCAAAGGGTAGCGGGAGGGACCCACAATGAGCAGTTCTTC.

This chain uses TRBV7-8 with TRBJ1-2; D is unresolved. With 1 base removed from V and 0 bases from J, the gap between germline ends came to 15 bases. The CDR3 consists of 17 residues. Germline V gene data show CDR1 as SGHVS and CDR2 as FQNEAQ. The CDR3 is CASSLVEPIASNYGYTF. CDR3 DNA sequence: TGTGCCAGCAGCTTAGTGGAGCCAATTGCTTCTAACTATGGCTACACCTTC.

V is TRBV28 and J is TRBJ1-5; tentatively, D is TRBD1 (6 bases). The V end was cut by 3 bases, the J end by 4 bases, with 13 bases between. This CDR3 has 15 amino acids. Germline V gene sequence: CDR1 MDHEN, CDR2 SYDVKM. The DNA of the CDR3 is TGTGCCAGCAGTTTCATTAAGGGGGGAAATCAGCCCCAGCATTTT. Translated: CASSFIKGGNQPQHF.

This sequence joins TRBV5-8 and TRBJ2-5, with D unresolved. The V end was cut by 0 bases, the J end by 0 bases, with 6 bases between. The CDR3 is 14 amino acids. The germline CDR1 and CDR2 sequences are SGHTS and YDEGEE. The CDR3 region is CASSLVQNQETQYF. CDR3 DNA sequence: TGTGCCAGCAGCTTGGTTCAGAACCAAGAGACCCAGTACTTC.